This T cell receptor (beta chain) came from a study of T cell responses to AZD1222 COVID-19 vaccine. Points from the study as a whole: There were vaccine-associated CD4 TCRs across spike, dominant at 160-218 and 743-854. Sampling captured repertoires only after the peak T cell response.

About this clone: Its antigen remains unknown.

Clones were read by immunoSEQ multiplex PCR, and TCRdb kept only the in-frame ones, dropping some. The sample records about 130,000 clones, approximately 85% being singletons. The CDR3 runs 14 residues. V was cut by 5 bases and J by 5 bases, with 19 bases left in between. Germline loops: CDR1 GTSNPN, CDR2 SVGIG (reference sequence). The chain is built from TRBV30 and TRBJ2-7; perhaps TRBD2 as D (6 bases). Source: peripheral blood, taken on day 0 of AZD1222 vaccination. This TCR was recovered from an adult in good health. CDR3 nucleotides: TGTGCCTGGGGCGGGGTTCCCCGCGAGGACGAGCAGTACTTC. It codes for CAWGGVPREDEQYF. Together with reference TRBV30 and TRBJ2-7, the CDR3 gives the full variable domain: SQTIHQWPATLVQPVGSPLSLECTVEGTSNPNLYWYRQAAGRGLQLLFYSVGIGQISSEVPQNLSASRPQDRQFILSSKKLLLSDSGFYLCAWGGVPREDEQYFGPGTRLTVT.